This T cell receptor beta chain was sequenced in a study of regulatory T cells in long-lasting Graves disease. Overall study findings and caveats: Newly diagnosed patients shared more than 750 public clonotypes; persistent patients shared approximately 2,700. Persistent-disease Graves' patients showed less TCR diversity than new cases.

Sample time point: newly diagnosed GD, antithyroid drugs for less than 3 months. Generation of the TCR library employed RNA extracted from PBMCs. In building TCR beta libraries, iRepertoire HTBI primers were used together with Arm-PCR of CDR3 regions. TCRdb recomputed calls from the multiplex PCR reads with MiXCR, one row per CDR3 protein. This sample has under 800,000 distinct CDR3 sequences, with about 16% found just once. V lost 5 bases, J lost 2 bases, and 15 bases lay in between. The germline V gene encodes CDR1 LNHDA and CDR2 SQIVND (reference sequence). The CDR3 runs 15 residues. With respect to this clonotype: Its cognate antigen is unknown.

The sample was also reused in another study, on T cells in Graves' hyperthyroidism and ophthalmopathy. That publication notes: Researchers barred patients who had uncontrolled infection, other autoimmune disease, pregnancy or lactation. The primer set for the first-round RT-PCR of the TCR CDR3 was HTBI.

This material consisted of peripheral blood mononuclear cells (PBMCs), taken at new diagnosis, from a patient treated with antithyroid drugs. The genes are TRBV19 and TRBJ1-1; perhaps TRBD1 as D (6 bases). The sequence was obtained from a woman aged 25-40 years with Graves disease. The CDR3: CASSRGGVGNTEAFF. Here the CDR3 DNA reads TGTGCCAGTAGTCGTGGGGGCGTCGGTAACACTGAAGCTTTCTTT.